These 19 T cell receptor beta chains originate from one sample sequenced in a study of blood T cells in healthy people across ages. The second PCR ran about 6 to 12 cycles with a sample-barcoded 5' primer and J-beta primers. TCRdb reanalysed the 5' RACE reads using MiXCR and keeps one entry per CDR3 protein. The data contain a few hundred thousand distinct CDR3 sequences, 27% of them singletons. Source material: blood. These receptors all come from a woman in her 70s in good health.

In this sample, this clonotype turned up a few times. The rearrangement links TRBV2 to TRBJ2-1; D is uncertain. The CDR3 spans 15 residues. Germline lookup yields CDR1 SNHLY and CDR2 FYNNEI. Trimming shortened V by 4 bases and J by 3 bases, and 13 bases separated the two germline ends. CDR3 protein: CASSAGQWGYNEQFF. For the CDR3, the DNA is TGTGCCAGCAGTGCCGGGCAGTGGGGCTACAATGAGCAGTTCTTC.

The chain uses TRBV20-1 and TRBJ2-3; 10 nucleotides match TRBD1. Germline CDR1 and CDR2: DFQATT and SNEGSKA (reference sequence). The CDR3 loop spans 15 amino acids. The V segment lost 6 bases and the J segment 0 bases; nucleotides outside the gene matches: 6. CDR3 in amino acids: CSAPRTGGSTDTQYF. For the CDR3, the DNA is TGCAGTGCCCCAAGGACAGGGGGTAGCACAGATACGCAGTATTTT.

This chain uses TRBV9 with TRBJ2-3; D not certain. CDR3 length: 17 amino acids. The germline V gene has CDR1 SGDLS and CDR2 YYNGEE. Trimming took off 0 bases at V and 5 bases at J, with 19 bases between the two ends. The CDR3 loop reads CASSVGDLRARIDTQYF. The CDR3 bases are TGTGCCAGCAGCGTAGGGGATCTAAGGGCACGGATAGATACGCAGTATTTT.

A few counts support this clonotype. The V gene is TRBV6-1, the J gene TRBJ2-3; the D gene is possibly TRBD2 (5 bases). The germline CDR1 and CDR2 sequences are MNHNS and SASEGT. The germline V and J ends were trimmed by 7 bases and 6 bases, with 11 bases remaining between them. The CDR3 is 12 residues long. As DNA, the CDR3 is TGTGCCAGCAATGAGCGGTGGGATACGCAGTATTTT. Translating gives CASNERWDTQYF.

The V and J genes are TRBV4-3 and TRBJ2-3; D is perhaps TRBD2 (6 bases). In germline, CDR1 is LGHNA, CDR2 YSLEER. The CDR3 runs 15 residues. V shed 0 bases and J shed 4 bases, with 11 bases lying between them. The CDR3 is CASSQELARPDTQYF. The CDR3 DNA reads TGCGCCAGCAGCCAAGAACTAGCAAGGCCAGATACGCAGTATTTT.

V and J are TRBV3-1 and TRBJ1-1; D call uncertain. Germline V gene lookup returns CDR1 LGHDT and CDR2 YNNKEL (reference sequence). The ends were cut back, 4 bases at V and 5 bases at J, with 11 bases in the middle. The CDR3 covers 13 residues. The CDR3 reads CASSPTRITEAFF. CDR3 sequence (DNA): TGTGCCAGCAGCCCGACCCGGATAACTGAAGCTTTCTTT.

For this clonotype: A junction boundary mismatches the germline segment, possibly from a read error. The chain joins TRBV3-1 to TRBJ1-4, with TRBD1 identical over 7 bases. This CDR3 has 16 residues. The germline gives CDR1 LGHDT, CDR2 YNNKEL (reference sequence). CDR3 sequence: CASSPLDETGREKLFF. The CDR3 nucleotides are TGTGCCAGTAGCCCCCTTGATGAGACAGGGCGCGAAAAACTGTTTTTT.

At least ten counts were recorded for this clonotype. The chain combines TRBV6-5 with TRBJ2-1; 7 positions match TRBD1. Germline-derived CDR1 and CDR2 are MNHEY and SVGAGI. This CDR3 has 12 residues. After removal of 6 bases from V and 8 bases from J, the junction contained 4 bases not matched to a gene. The CDR3 sequence: CASRDRVYEQFF. CDR3 sequence (DNA): TGTGCCAGCAGAGACAGGGTATATGAGCAGTTCTTC.

This clonotype was detected a few times. The chain couples TRBV5-6 to TRBJ1-1; D remains ambiguous. This CDR3 has 14 residues. Per germline, CDR1 SGHDT and CDR2 YYEEEE. V lost 1 base to trimming and J lost 1 base, with 8 bases between them. The chain's CDR3 is CASSLLVGNTEAFF. The CDR3 DNA follows: TGTGCCAGCAGCTTGCTGGTTGGGAACACTGAAGCTTTCTTT. The full variable domain, its missing parts supplied by reference TRBV5-6 and TRBJ1-1, is DAGVTQSPTHLIKTRGQQVTLRCSPKSGHDTVSWYQQALGQGPQFIFQYYEEEERQRGNFPDRFSGHQFPNYSSELNVNALLLGDSALYLCASSLLVGNTEAFFGQGTRLTVV.

This clonotype was counted between two and nine times. The J gene is TRBJ1-2, the V gene TRBV7-2; maybe TRBD1 (5 bases). V lost 6 bases and J 2 bases, leaving 19 bases between the germline ends. The CDR3 loop spans 16 amino acids. From germline, CDR1 is SGHTA and CDR2 FQGNSA. The CDR3 region is CASSSSRTGANYGYTF. The CDR3 coding sequence is TGTGCCAGCAGTTCATCCAGGACCGGGGCGAACTATGGCTACACCTTC. Based on the CDR3 plus reference TRBV7-2 and TRBJ1-2, the full variable domain is GAGVSQSPSNKVTEKGKDVELRCDPISGHTALYWYRQSLGQGLEFLIYFQGNSAPDKSGLPSDRFSAERTGGSVSTLTIQRTQQEDSAVYLCASSSSRTGANYGYTFGSGTRLTVV.

This clonotype was seen only a few times. V and J are TRBV7-9 and TRBJ1-2; D uncertain. The germline CDR1 and CDR2 sequences are SEHNR and FQNEAQ (reference sequence). The V gene lost 3 bases and the J gene lost 8 bases, with 13 bases spanning the gap. This CDR3 comprises 13 residues. CDR3 in amino acids: CASSLVTSDGYTF. DNA of the CDR3: TGTGCCAGCAGCTTGGTGACCAGCGACGGCTACACCTTC. The full variable domain, in which reference TRBV7-9 and TRBJ1-2 provide the parts outside the CDR3, is DTGVSQNPRHKITKRGQNVTFRCDPISEHNRLYWYRQTLGQGPEFLTYFQNEAQLEKSRLLSDRFSAERPKGSFSTLEIQRTEQGDSAMYLCASSLVTSDGYTFGSGTRLTVV.

This clonotype was counted a few times. This chain links TRBV6-4 with TRBJ2-1; D ambiguous. The CDR3 runs 16 residues. Germline V gives CDR1 MRHNA, CDR2 SNTAGT. Trimming took 7 bases from V and 0 from J, leaving 16 bases between them. CDR3 DNA sequence: TGTGCCAGCACGGGCAATGATTCGAGCTCCTACAATGAGCAGTTCTTC. This translates into CASTGNDSSSYNEQFF.

V is TRBV2 and J is TRBJ1-2; D perhaps matches TRBD1 (6 bases). This CDR3 has 14 residues. Germline V lookup: CDR1 SNHLY, CDR2 FYNNEI. The V end was cut by 5 bases, the J end by 4 bases, with 14 bases between. CDR3 sequence reads: CASSIQGVGYGYTF. CDR3 DNA sequence: TGTGCCAGCAGTATACAGGGAGTCGGCTATGGCTACACCTTC.

The V call is TRBV10-3, the J call TRBJ2-7; 9 positions match TRBD1. The CDR3 sequence is 14 residues long. Unmatched junction bases numbered 3, after V lost 3 bases and J lost 3 bases. Looked up from germline, CDR1 is ENHRY and CDR2 is SYGVKD. As DNA, the CDR3 is TGTGCCATCAGTGAAGGGACAGGGCTCTACGAGCAGTACTTC. It is translated as CAISEGTGLYEQYF.

This chain links TRBV5-4 with TRBJ2-7; D is undetermined. Germline V CDR1 and CDR2: SGHNT, YYREEE (reference sequence). The V end was cut by 3 bases, the J end by 0 bases, with 10 bases between. The CDR3 is made up of 14 amino acids. The CDR3: CASSSESHSYEQYF. CDR3 nucleotides: TGTGCCAGCAGCTCCGAGTCGCACTCCTACGAGCAGTACTTC.

In its sample, this clonotype was seen many times. This rearrangement joins TRBV15 to TRBJ1-2, with a weak D call TRBD1 (6 bases). CDR3 length: 15 amino acids. Looked up from germline, CDR1 is LNHNV and CDR2 is YYDKDF (reference sequence). V lost 4 bases and J 7 bases, leaving 19 bases between the germline ends. The CDR3 coding sequence is TGTGCCACCAGCATGGGGCAGGGGAGCATCCGTGGCTACACCTTC. It is translated as CATSMGQGSIRGYTF.

The rearrangement links TRBV5-1 to TRBJ2-5, with D tentatively TRBD2 (5 bases). V was cut by 4 bases and J by 3 bases, with 16 bases left in between. The CDR3 covers 15 residues. In germline, CDR1 is SGHRS, CDR2 YFSETQ. The CDR3 nucleotides are TGCGCCAGCAGCCTGATCGGGATTCCTGAAGAGACCCAGTACTTC. It translates to CASSLIGIPEETQYF.

This chain joins TRBV29-1 and TRBJ2-3; the D is unclear. Germline CDR1 and CDR2: SQVTM and ANQGSEA. V was cut by 8 bases and J by 2 bases, with 8 bases left in between. The CDR3 length is 11 residues. The CDR3 DNA is TGCAGCTCCAGGAACACAGATACGCAGTATTTT. As protein: CSSRNTDTQYF.

The gene calls are TRBV7-2 and TRBJ1-2; 10 nucleotides line up with TRBD1. This CDR3 comprises 14 residues. Looked up from germline, CDR1 is SGHTA and CDR2 is FQGNSA. V shed 1 base and J 5 bases; nucleotides not matched to a gene: 1. The CDR3 sequence: CASSLEDRGYGYTF. CDR3 nucleotides: TGTGCCAGCAGCTTAGAGGACAGGGGGTATGGCTACACCTTC.